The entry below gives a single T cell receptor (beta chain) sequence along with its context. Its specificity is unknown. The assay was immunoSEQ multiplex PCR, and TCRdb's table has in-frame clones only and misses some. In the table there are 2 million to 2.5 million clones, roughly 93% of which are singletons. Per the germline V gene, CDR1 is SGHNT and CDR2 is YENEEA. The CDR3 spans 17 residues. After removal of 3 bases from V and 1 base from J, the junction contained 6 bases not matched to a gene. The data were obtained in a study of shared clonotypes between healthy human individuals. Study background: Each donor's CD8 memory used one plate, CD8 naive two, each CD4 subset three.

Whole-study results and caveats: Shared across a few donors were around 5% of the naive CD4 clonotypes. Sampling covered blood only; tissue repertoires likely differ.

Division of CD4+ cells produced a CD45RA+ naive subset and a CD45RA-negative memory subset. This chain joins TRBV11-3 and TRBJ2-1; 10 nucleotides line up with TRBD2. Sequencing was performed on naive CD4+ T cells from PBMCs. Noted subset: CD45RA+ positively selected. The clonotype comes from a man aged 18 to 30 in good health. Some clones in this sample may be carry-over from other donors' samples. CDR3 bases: TGTGCCAGCAGCTTTGGGAGGACTAGCGGATCCTACAATGAGCAGTTCTTC. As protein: CASSFGRTSGSYNEQFF.